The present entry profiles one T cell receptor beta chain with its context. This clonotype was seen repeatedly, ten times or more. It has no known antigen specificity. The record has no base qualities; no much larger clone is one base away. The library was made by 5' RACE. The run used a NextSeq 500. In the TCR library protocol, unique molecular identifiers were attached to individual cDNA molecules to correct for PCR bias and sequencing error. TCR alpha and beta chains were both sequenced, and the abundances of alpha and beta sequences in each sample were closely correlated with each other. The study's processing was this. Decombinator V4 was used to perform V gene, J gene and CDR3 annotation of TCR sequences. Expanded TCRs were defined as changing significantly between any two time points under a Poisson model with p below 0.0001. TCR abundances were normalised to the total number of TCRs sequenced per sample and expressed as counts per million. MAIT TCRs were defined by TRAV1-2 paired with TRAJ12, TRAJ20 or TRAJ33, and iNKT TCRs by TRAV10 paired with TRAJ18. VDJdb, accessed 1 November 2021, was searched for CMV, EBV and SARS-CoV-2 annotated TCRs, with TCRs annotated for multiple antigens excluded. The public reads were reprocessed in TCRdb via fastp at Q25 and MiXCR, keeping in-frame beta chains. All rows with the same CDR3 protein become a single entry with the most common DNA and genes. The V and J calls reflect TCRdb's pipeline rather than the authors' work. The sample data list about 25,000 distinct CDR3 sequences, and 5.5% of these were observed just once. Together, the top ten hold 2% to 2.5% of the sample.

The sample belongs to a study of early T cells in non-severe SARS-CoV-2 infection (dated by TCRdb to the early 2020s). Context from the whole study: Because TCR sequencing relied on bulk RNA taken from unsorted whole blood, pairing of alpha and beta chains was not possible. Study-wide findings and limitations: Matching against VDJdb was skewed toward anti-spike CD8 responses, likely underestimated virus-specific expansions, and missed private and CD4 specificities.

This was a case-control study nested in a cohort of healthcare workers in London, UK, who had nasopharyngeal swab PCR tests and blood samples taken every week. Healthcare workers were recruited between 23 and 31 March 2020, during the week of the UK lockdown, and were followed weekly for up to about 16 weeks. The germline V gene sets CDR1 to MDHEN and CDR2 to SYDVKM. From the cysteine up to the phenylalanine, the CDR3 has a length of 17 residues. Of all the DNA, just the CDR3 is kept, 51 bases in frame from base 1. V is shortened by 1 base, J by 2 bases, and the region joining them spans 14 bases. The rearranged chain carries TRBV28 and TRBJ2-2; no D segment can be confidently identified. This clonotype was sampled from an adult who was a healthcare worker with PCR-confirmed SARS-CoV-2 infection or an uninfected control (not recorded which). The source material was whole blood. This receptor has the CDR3 CASSLSSGFNNTGELFF. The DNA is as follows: TGTGCCAGCAGTTTATCTTCCGGTTTTAACAACACCGGGGAGCTGTTTTTT.